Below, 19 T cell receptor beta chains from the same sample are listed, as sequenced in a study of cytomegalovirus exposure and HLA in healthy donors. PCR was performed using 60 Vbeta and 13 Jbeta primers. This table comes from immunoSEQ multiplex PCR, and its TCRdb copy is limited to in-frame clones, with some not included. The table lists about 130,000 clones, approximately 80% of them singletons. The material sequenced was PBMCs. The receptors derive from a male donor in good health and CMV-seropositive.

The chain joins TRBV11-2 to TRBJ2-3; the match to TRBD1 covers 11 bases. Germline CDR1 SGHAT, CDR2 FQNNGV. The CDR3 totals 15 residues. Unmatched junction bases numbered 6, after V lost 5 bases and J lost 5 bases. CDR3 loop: CASSPWTGGIDTQYF. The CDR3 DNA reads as TGTGCCAGCAGCCCCTGGACAGGGGGCATAGATACGCAGTATTTT.

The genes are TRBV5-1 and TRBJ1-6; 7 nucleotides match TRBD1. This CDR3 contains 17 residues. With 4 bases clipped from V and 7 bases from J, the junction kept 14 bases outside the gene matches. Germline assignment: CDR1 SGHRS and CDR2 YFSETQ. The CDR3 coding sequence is TGCGCCAGCAGCGGAGCCTTAACGGGACAGCTAAATTCACCCCTCCACTTT. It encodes CASSGALTGQLNSPLHF.

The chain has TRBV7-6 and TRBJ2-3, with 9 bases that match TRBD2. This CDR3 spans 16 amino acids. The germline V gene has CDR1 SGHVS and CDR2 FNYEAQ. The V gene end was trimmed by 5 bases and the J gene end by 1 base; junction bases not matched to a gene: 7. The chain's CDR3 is CASSRTTSGRTDTQYF. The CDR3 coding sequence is TGTGCCAGCAGCCGCACGACTAGCGGACGCACAGATACGCAGTATTTT.

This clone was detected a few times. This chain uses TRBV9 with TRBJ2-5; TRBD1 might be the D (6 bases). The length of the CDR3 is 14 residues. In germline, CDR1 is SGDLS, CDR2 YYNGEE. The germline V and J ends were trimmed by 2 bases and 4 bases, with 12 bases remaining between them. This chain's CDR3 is CASSVTGLLETQYF. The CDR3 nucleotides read TGTGCCAGCAGCGTTACAGGGCTTCTAGAGACCCAGTACTTC. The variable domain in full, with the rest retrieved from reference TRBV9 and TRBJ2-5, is DSGVTQTPKHLITATGQRVTLRCSPRSGDLSVYWYQQSLDQGLQFLIQYYNGEERAKGNILERFSAQQFPDLHSELNLSSLELGDSALYFCASSVTGLLETQYFGPGTRLLVL.

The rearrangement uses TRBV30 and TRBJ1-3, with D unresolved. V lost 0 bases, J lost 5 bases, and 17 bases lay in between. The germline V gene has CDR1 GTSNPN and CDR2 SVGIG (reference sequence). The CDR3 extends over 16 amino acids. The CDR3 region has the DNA TGTGCCTGGAGTGTTGGCGACTTCCTCTCACGAAACACCATATATTTT. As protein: CAWSVGDFLSRNTIYF.

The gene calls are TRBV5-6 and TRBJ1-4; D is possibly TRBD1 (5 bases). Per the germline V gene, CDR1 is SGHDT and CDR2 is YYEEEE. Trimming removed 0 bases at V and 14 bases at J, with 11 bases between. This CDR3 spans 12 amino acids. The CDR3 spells CASSLVGTSLFF. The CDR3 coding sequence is TGTGCCAGCAGCTTGGTTGGGACTTCGCTGTTTTTT. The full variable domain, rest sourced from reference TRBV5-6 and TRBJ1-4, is DAGVTQSPTHLIKTRGQQVTLRCSPKSGHDTVSWYQQALGQGPQFIFQYYEEEERQRGNFPDRFSGHQFPNYSSELNVNALLLGDSALYLCASSLVGTSLFFGSGTQLSVL.

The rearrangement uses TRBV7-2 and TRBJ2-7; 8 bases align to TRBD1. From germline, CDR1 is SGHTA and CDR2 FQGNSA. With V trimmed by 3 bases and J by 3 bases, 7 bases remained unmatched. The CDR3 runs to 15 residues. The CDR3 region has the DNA TGTGCCAGCAGCTTGTATGGGACAGGCGACTACGAGCAGTACTTC. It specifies CASSLYGTGDYEQYF.

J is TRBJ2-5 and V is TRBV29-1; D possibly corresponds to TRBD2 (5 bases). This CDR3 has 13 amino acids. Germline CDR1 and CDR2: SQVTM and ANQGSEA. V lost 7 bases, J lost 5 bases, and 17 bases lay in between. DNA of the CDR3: TGCAGCGCCCGGGGTCTAGGTGTGGAGACCCAGTACTTC. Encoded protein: CSARGLGVETQYF.

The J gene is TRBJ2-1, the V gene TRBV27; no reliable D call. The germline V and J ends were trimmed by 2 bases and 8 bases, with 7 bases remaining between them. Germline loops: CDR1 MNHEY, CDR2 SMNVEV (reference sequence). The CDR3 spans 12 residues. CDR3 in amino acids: CASSLMGDEQFF. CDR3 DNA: TGTGCCAGCAGTTTAATGGGCGATGAGCAGTTCTTC.

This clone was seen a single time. The chain's CDR3 is CASSLGVTGTYEQYF. The CDR3 DNA reads as TGTGCCAGCAGCTTAGGCGTCACGGGAACCTACGAGCAGTACTTC. The V call is TRBV7-8, the J call TRBJ2-7; a possible D gene is TRBD2 (5 bases). V dropped 1 base and J dropped 2 bases, with 12 bases sitting between them. There are 15 residues in the CDR3. Germline CDR1 reads SGHVS; CDR2 reads FQNEAQ.

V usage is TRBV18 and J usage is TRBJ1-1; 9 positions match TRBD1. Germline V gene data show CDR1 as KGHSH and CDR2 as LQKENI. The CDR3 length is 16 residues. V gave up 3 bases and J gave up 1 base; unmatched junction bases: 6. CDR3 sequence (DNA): TGTGCCAGCTCACCTCTGCCGGGACAGGGGAACACTGAAGCTTTCTTT. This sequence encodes CASSPLPGQGNTEAFF.

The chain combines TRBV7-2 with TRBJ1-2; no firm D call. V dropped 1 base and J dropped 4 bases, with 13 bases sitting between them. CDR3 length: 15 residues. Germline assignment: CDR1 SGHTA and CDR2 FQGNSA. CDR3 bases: TGTGCCAGCAGCTTAGGGGAGGAGGGATCCTATGGCTACACCTTC. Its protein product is CASSLGEEGSYGYTF.

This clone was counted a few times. The CDR3 nucleotides read TGTGCCCCAATAGCCAGCACAGATACGCAGTATTTT. Protein: CAPIASTDTQYF. The rearrangement joins TRBV30 to TRBJ2-3; D is ambiguous. This CDR3 region has 12 residues. Trimming took off 8 bases at V and 0 bases at J, with 9 bases between the two ends. CDR1 is GTSNPN and CDR2 is SVGIG in the germline V gene (reference sequence).

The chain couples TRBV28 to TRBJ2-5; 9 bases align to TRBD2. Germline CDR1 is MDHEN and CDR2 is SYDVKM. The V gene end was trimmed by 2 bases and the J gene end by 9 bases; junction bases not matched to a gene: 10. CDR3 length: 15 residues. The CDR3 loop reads CASSLPGLAKSSQYF. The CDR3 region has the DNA TGTGCCAGCAGTTTACCCGGACTAGCGAAGAGCTCCCAGTACTTC.

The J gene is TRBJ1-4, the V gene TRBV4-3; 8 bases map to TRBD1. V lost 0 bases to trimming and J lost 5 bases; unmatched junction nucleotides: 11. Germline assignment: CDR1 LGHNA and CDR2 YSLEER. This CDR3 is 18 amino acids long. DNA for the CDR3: TGCGCCAGCAGCCAAGAATCACAGGGGGTATTCGGGAATGAAAAACTGTTTTTT. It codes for CASSQESQGVFGNEKLFF.

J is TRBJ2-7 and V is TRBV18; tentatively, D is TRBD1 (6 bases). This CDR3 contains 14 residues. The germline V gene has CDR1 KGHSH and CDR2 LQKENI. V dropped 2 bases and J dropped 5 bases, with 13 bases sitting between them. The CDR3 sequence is CASSPGQNRDEQYF. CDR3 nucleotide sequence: TGTGCCAGCTCACCAGGCCAGAACAGGGACGAGCAGTACTTC. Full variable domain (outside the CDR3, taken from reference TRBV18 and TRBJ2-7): NAGVMQNPRHLVRRRGQEARLRCSPMKGHSHVYWYRQLPEEGLKFMVYLQKENIIDESGMPKERFSAEFPKEGPSILRIQQVVRGDSAAYFCASSPGQNRDEQYFGPGTRLTVT.

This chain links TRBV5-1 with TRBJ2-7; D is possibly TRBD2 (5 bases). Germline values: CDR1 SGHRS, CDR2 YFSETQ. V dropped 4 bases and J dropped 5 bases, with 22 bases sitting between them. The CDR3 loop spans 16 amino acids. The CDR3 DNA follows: TGCGCCAGCAGCCCCCGACTAACGGGTATGCGGGACGAGCAGTACTTC. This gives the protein CASSPRLTGMRDEQYF.

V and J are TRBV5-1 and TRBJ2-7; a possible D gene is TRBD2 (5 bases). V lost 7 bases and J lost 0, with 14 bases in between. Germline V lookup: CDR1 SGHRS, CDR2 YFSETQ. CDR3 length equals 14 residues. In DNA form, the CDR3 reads TGCGCCAGCGTACGAGGGCCCCACTCCTACGAGCAGTACTTC. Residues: CASVRGPHSYEQYF.

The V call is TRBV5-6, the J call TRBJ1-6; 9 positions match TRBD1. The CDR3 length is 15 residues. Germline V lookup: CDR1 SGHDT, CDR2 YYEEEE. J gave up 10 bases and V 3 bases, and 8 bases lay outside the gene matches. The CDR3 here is CASSWRDRVESPLHF. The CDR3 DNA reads TGTGCCAGCAGCTGGAGGGACAGGGTAGAGTCACCCCTCCACTTT.